Below are 2 T cell receptor beta chains sequenced from a single sample in a study of CD8+CD57+ T cells in acquired aplastic anemia. TCR beta VDJ combinations and CDR3 sequences were profiled from genomic DNA. TCRdb ran MiXCR on the reads and lists one entry per CDR3 protein. The sample holds hundreds of thousands of distinct CDR3 sequences, roughly 50% seen once. The sample comprised sorted CD4+, CD8+, or CD8+CD57+ T cells (not recorded which) from PBMCs. These receptors were obtained from a human donor with severe aplastic anemia or a healthy control (not recorded which).

The V and J genes are TRBV10-2 and TRBJ1-1; no firm D call. With 6 bases removed from V and 4 bases from J, the gap between germline ends came to 9 bases. This CDR3 contains 12 residues. The germline CDR1 and CDR2 sequences are WSHSY and SAAADI. The CDR3 bases are TGCGCCAGCAGGGATAGTAGCACTGAAGCTTTCTTT. Translating gives CASRDSSTEAFF.

There are many counts of this clonotype. This chain connects TRBV19 to TRBJ1-6, with a possible D match to TRBD1 (6 bases). The V gene's germline CDR1 is LNHDA and CDR2 SQIVND (reference sequence). The CDR3 is 16 residues long. The V end lost 7 bases, the J end lost 9 bases, and 22 bases lay between the germline ends. The CDR3 DNA reads TGTGCCAGTACCGCGGCGATGAGGGAAGGGGGTTCACCCCTCCACTTT. Residues: CASTAAMREGGSPLHF. The whole variable domain, filled in from reference TRBV19 and TRBJ1-6, reads DGGITQSPKYLFRKEGQNVTLSCEQNLNHDAMYWYRQDPGQGLRLIYYSQIVNDFQKGDIAEGYSVSREKKESFPLTVTSAQKNPTAFYLCASTAAMREGGSPLHFGNGTRLTVT.